The 5 T cell receptor beta chains listed next were all sequenced from one sample in a study of T cell repertoires in cytomegalovirus infection. The antigens of these receptors remain unknown. TCRdb redid the calling of the reads with MiXCR, one entry per CDR3 protein. The sample has around 39,000 distinct CDR3 sequences, roughly 49% seen once. The sample here was CD8+ T cells from cultured PBMCs, taken from culture after CMV antigen stimulation. The receptor set was obtained from a human donor in good health (CMV status not recorded). Some clones in this sample may be carry-over from other donors' samples.

The rearrangement links TRBV7-6 to TRBJ1-5; TRBD1 matches 8 bases. J was trimmed by 11 bases and V by 3 bases; bases with no gene match: 3. The length of the CDR3 is 12 residues. Germline-derived CDR1 and CDR2 are SGHVS and FNYEAQ. The CDR3 sequence: CASSFPGGAQHF. The CDR3 bases are TGTGCCAGCAGCTTTCCAGGGGGCGCCCAGCATTTT.

This clonotype turned up a few times. The genes are TRBV19 and TRBJ2-7, with D perhaps given as TRBD1 or TRBD2 (5 bases each). The CDR3 is 16 amino acids. In germline, CDR1 is LNHDA, CDR2 SQIVND (reference sequence). Trimming removed 3 bases at V and 1 base at J, with 16 bases between. CDR3 sequence reads: CASSMSYDSGSYEQYF. DNA of the CDR3: TGTGCCAGTAGTATGTCCTACGACAGCGGATCCTACGAGCAGTACTTC.

The V and J genes are TRBV12-3 or TRBV12-4 and TRBJ1-2; D unclear. V gave up 5 bases and J gave up 14 bases, with 15 bases separating them. This CDR3 has 11 residues. The DNA of the CDR3 is TGTGCCAGCAGTCTCACTGCCGGGCAGACCTTC. Its translation: CASSLTAGQTF.

The chain links TRBV7-9 to TRBJ1-5; a possible D gene is TRBD1 (5 bases). The CDR3 is made up of 14 amino acids. The germline V gene has CDR1 SEHNR and CDR2 FQNEAQ (reference sequence). V was cut by 7 bases and J by 4 bases, with 14 bases left in between. The CDR3 region has the DNA TGTGCCAGCAAGGGTCCAGGGAGGAATCAGCCCCAGCATTTT. Its translation: CASKGPGRNQPQHF.

The rearrangement uses TRBV7-6 and TRBJ2-1; TRBD2 is a possible D gene (6 bases). Trimming took 5 bases from V and 2 from J, leaving 19 bases between them. The CDR3 contains 17 residues. Germline CDR1 and CDR2: SGHVS and FNYEAQ. CDR3 DNA sequence: TGTGCCAGCAGCCCGTCGTCGGGGGTCCGAGCCTACAATGAGCAGTTCTTC. It encodes CASSPSSGVRAYNEQFF.